This T cell receptor beta chain was recovered during a study of shared clonotypes between healthy human individuals (dated by TCRdb to 2018 to 2020). The study in broad terms: Three men and a couple of women, aged 18 to 49 years, made up the cohort. To increase sequencing depth and limit assay-specific biases, TCR repertoire library preparation and sequencing were carried out by different laboratories using diverse techniques. To estimate repertoire size and how much clonotypes are shared between individuals, the study performed deep sequencing of blood TCR repertoires from about five healthy adults. For each donor, three plates each were used for CD4 naive and CD4 memory, two plates were used for CD8 naive, and one plate was used for CD8 memory. Each donor's leukapheresis produced roughly between roughly 0.9 and 9 billion PBMCs.

V loses 5 bases at its end and J loses 5 bases; junction bases beyond the gene matches: 5. Taken from the germline V gene (reference sequence), the CDR1 and CDR2 loops are MNHEY and SMNVEV. The CDR3 measures 14 amino acids from cysteine to phenylalanine. The read is trimmed to its CDR3 DNA, 42 bases read in frame from base 1. TCR CDR3 regions were amplified from genomic DNA by multiplex PCR using the deep immunoSEQ assay. For each cell subset, the extracted genomic DNA was distributed evenly across all wells of several immunoSEQ 96-well plates, and each plate served as one replicate. For sorted subsets, around 0.2 ug of genomic DNA, equivalent to 30,000 or so T cell genomes, went into each replicate PCR. Purified libraries were quantified with a Qubit 3.0 fluorometer, sized on a Bioanalyzer 2100, and re-quantified with the KAPA Library Quantification kit. Each immunoSEQ 96-well plate was sequenced on its own single-read 150-cycle Illumina NextSeq 550 flow cell. The study's own analysis went as follows. Because the immunoSEQ output held only junctional sequences and lacked quality scores, the filtering could not match the filtering applied to full-length reads. Sequences were annotated with PyIR, a Python wrapper for IgBLAST v1.9, and V/J genes and CDR3 were assigned using IMGT germline references. Reads were filtered out if the reads had weak V/J assignments (E-value above 1e-6), no CDR3, stop codons, out-of-frame junctions, or ambiguous translated residues. V3J clonotypes were defined as sequences sharing the same inferred V gene, J gene, and CDR3 amino acid sequence. To compute the percentage overlap between repertoires, the number of shared unique clonotypes was divided by the size of the smaller repertoire. Richness of each repertoire was evaluated using RTK rarefaction, the Chao1 estimator, and Recon v2.1 estimates of unobserved clonotypes. Generation probabilities for all TCRbeta clonotypes obtained by the gDNA method from a handful of donors were computed using OLGA. In TCRdb, the immuneACCESS table is reduced to in-frame sequences with V and J assigned. These tables do not hold every clone; where another copy was compared, an unresolved V gene accounts for under half, and the others remain unexplained. V, J and clone size reflect that table, while D and trimming were determined from the DNA. Here the sample has roughly 660,000 clones; 90% occur a single time. Jointly, the top ten make up 30% to 40% of the sample.

The donors were healthy, HIV-negative adults who had no recently reported acute infections or vaccinations. Only Caucasian adults living in Nashville, Tennessee, USA were represented among the donors. The CD8 memory samples were a combination of magnetically selected CD45RO+ cells and CCR7-negative CD45RA+ effector memory (TemRA) cells. Blood was collected by leukapheresis, and PBMCs were isolated by Ficoll-Histopaque density gradient centrifugation and then cryopreserved in liquid nitrogen vapor phase. Purity and quantity of every magnetically sorted T cell population were checked by analytical flow cytometry. From each sorted fraction, genomic DNA was isolated and quantified by UV absorbance on a Nanodrop 2000c. This clone was counted a single time. Its antigen has not been determined. No much larger clonotype is one base removed from it; base qualities were not supplied. Results the study describes overall, beyond this receptor: Pairwise subsampling indicated that sequencing depth was expected to affect the degree of clonotype sharing among donors. Even with the large sequencing depth, rarefaction of the sorted-subset datasets indicated that sequencing was incomplete. Estimated clonotype richness was generally larger for naive than for memory subsets. Because the study included a small number of donors, the genetic and exposure-history diversity represented was limited. When a few donors were compared, the shared fraction of clonotypes was approximately 5% for naive CD4, approximately 3.3% for naive CD8, roughly 2.5% for memory CD4, and roughly 0.4% for memory CD8. Compared with non-shared clonotypes, the clonotypes found in all four sorted-subset donors had higher generation probabilities. Sampling was restricted to blood, and TCR repertoires in tissues likely differ from the TCR repertoires found in blood.

This sequence was found in a man aged 18 to 29 in good health. Some clones in this sample may be carry-over from other donors' samples. Material for sequencing was memory CD8+ T cells from PBMCs. The cell subset or site label for this specimen denotes: CD45RO+ cells pooled with CCR7-negative TemRA cells. This receptor chain uses TRBV27 and TRBJ2-1; the central 8 bases match TRBD2. The DNA sequence is given as TGTGCCAGCAGTGTAGCGGGGACCCACAATGAGCAGTTCTTC. This gives the protein CASSVAGTHNEQFF.